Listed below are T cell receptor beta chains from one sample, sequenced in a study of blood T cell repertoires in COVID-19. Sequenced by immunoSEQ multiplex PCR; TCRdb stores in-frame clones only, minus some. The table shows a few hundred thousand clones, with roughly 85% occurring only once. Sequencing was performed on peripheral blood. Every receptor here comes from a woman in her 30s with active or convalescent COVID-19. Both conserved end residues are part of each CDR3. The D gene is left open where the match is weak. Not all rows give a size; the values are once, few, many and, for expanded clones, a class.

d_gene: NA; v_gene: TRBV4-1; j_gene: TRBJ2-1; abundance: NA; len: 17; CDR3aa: CASSQGYQGAYSNEQFF; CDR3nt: TGCGCCAGCAGCCAGGGTTACCAAGGCGCCTACAGCAATGAGCAGTTCTTC
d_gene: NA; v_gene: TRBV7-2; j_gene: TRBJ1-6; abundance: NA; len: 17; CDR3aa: CASSLAGRNSYNSPLHF; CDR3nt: TGTGCCAGCAGCTTAGCGGGGCGGAACTCCTATAATTCACCCCTCCACTTT
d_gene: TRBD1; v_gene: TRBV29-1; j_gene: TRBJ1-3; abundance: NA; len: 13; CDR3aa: CSVGQGSGNTIYF; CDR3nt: TGCAGCGTTGGACAGGGGTCTGGAAACACCATATATTTT
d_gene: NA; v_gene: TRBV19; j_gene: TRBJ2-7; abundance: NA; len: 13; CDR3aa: CASSIDRHYEQYF; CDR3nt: TGTGCCAGTAGTATCGACAGGCACTACGAGCAGTACTTC
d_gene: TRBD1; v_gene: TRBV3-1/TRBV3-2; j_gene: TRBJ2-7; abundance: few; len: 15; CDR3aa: CASSRAGDRAGEQYF; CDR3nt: TGTGCCAGCAGCCGTGCAGGGGACAGGGCTGGAGAGCAGTACTTC
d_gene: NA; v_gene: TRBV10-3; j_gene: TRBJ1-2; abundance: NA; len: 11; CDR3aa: CAINGEGGYTF; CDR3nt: TGTGCCATCAATGGCGAGGGTGGCTACACCTTC
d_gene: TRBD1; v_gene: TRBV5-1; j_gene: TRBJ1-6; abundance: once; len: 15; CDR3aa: CASSLEGAYNSPLHF; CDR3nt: TGCGCCAGCAGCTTAGAGGGGGCGTATAATTCACCCCTCCACTTT
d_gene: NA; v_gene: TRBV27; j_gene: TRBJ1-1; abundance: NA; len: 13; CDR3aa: CASKDSQVAEAFF; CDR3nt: TGTGCCAGCAAGGACAGTCAGGTGGCTGAAGCTTTCTTT
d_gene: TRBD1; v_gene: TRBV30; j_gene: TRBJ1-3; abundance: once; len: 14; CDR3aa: CAWSYRGTGNTIYF; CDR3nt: TGTGCCTGGAGTTACAGGGGAACTGGAAACACCATATATTTT
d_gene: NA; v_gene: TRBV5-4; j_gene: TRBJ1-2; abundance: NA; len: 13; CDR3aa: CASSFRGNYGYTF; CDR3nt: TGTGCCAGCAGCTTCAGGGGAAACTATGGCTACACCTTC
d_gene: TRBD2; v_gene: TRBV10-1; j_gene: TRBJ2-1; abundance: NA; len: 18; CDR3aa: CASSESRPSGGPWNEQFF; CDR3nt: TGCGCCAGCAGTGAGAGCCGGCCTAGCGGGGGGCCGTGGAATGAGCAGTTCTTC
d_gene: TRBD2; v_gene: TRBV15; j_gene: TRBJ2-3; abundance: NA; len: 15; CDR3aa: CATSSGTSDTDTQYF; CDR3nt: TGTGCCACCAGCAGCGGGACTAGCGACACAGATACGCAGTATTTT
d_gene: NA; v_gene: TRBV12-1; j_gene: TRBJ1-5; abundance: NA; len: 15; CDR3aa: CASKGSGLSNQPQHF; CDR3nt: TGTGCCAGCAAAGGGTCAGGGCTGAGCAATCAGCCCCAGCATTTT